These T cell receptor beta chains were read from a single sample in a study of T-cell reconstitution after alpha-beta-depleted transplantation in children. TCRdb itself ran the PCR reads through MiXCR, one entry per CDR3 protein. The profile shows about 110,000 distinct CDR3 sequences, about 9.3% of them singletons. Source: PBMCs from the stem cell graft donor, taken from the stem cell graft. The receptors were sampled from a human donor who donated a stem cell graft to a child with acute lymphoblastic leukemia. Both conserved end residues are part of each CDR3. D genes are given only for firm matches. Clone size is stated in some rows and not others, as once, few, many or a class when expanded.

J gene: TRBJ2-1
V gene: TRBV2
clone size: many
D gene: TRBD2
CDR3 protein: CASSVGEGGPNEQFF
CDR3 DNA: TGTGCCAGCAGTGTCGGAGAGGGAGGGCCAAATGAGCAGTTCTTC

J gene: TRBJ1-2
V gene: TRBV5-1
clone size: many
D gene: TRBD1
CDR3 protein: CASSVTPGQVNGYTF
CDR3 DNA: TGCGCCAGCAGCGTGACCCCGGGACAGGTGAATGGCTACACCTTC

J gene: TRBJ2-3
V gene: TRBV18
clone size: many
D gene: .
CDR3 protein: CASSPGLNTDTQYF
CDR3 DNA: TGTGCCAGCTCACCCGGCTTAAACACAGATACGCAGTATTTT

J gene: TRBJ2-3
V gene: TRBV20-1
clone size: many
D gene: .
CDR3 protein: CSARGRRTVDYTDTQYF
CDR3 DNA: TGCAGTGCTAGAGGGAGAAGGACAGTAGATTACACAGATACGCAGTATTTT

J gene: TRBJ2-3
V gene: TRBV7-9
clone size: many
D gene: TRBD2
CDR3 protein: CASSPGLAGVADTQYF
CDR3 DNA: TGTGCCAGCAGCCCGGGACTAGCGGGAGTCGCAGATACGCAGTATTTT

J gene: TRBJ2-1
V gene: TRBV12-3/TRBV12-4
clone size: many
D gene: TRBD2
CDR3 protein: CASRPRDYLYNEQFF
CDR3 DNA: TGTGCCAGCAGACCGCGGGACTACCTATACAATGAGCAGTTCTTC

J gene: TRBJ2-1
V gene: TRBV11-2
clone size: .
D gene: .
CDR3 protein: CASSLESYNEQFF
CDR3 DNA: TGTGCCAGCAGCTTGGAGTCCTACAATGAGCAGTTCTTC

J gene: TRBJ2-7
V gene: TRBV7-8
clone size: many
D gene: TRBD2
CDR3 protein: CASSLAPVAGAAYEQYF
CDR3 DNA: TGTGCCAGCAGCTTAGCCCCTGTAGCGGGAGCTGCCTACGAGCAGTACTTC

J gene: TRBJ2-2
V gene: TRBV27
clone size: many
D gene: TRBD2
CDR3 protein: CASSSGLAGSGELFF
CDR3 DNA: TGTGCCAGCAGCTCGGGACTAGCGGGAAGCGGGGAGCTGTTTTTT

J gene: TRBJ2-1
V gene: TRBV7-8
clone size: many
D gene: TRBD2
CDR3 protein: CASSFASGGHNEQFF
CDR3 DNA: TGTGCCAGCAGCTTCGCTAGCGGGGGGCACAATGAGCAGTTCTTC

J gene: TRBJ2-2
V gene: TRBV27
clone size: many
D gene: .
CDR3 protein: CASSFRQDYTGELFF
CDR3 DNA: TGTGCCAGCAGTTTCAGACAGGATTACACCGGGGAGCTGTTTTTT

J gene: TRBJ2-7
V gene: TRBV7-8
clone size: .
D gene: .
CDR3 protein: CASSLGSGGNRPYEQYF
CDR3 DNA: TGTGCCAGCAGCTTAGGATCTGGGGGGAACAGGCCCTACGAGCAGTACTTC

J gene: TRBJ1-3
V gene: TRBV6-5
clone size: .
D gene: .
CDR3 protein: CASSYSAGQLCVYF
CDR3 DNA: TGTGCCAGCAGTTACTCTGCCGGACAGCTCTGTGTATATTTT

J gene: TRBJ2-1
V gene: TRBV7-9
clone size: many
D gene: .
CDR3 protein: CASSFMGERSYNEQFF
CDR3 DNA: TGTGCCAGCAGCTTTATGGGGGAGCGCTCCTACAATGAGCAGTTCTTC

J gene: TRBJ1-2
V gene: TRBV29-1
clone size: many
D gene: .
CDR3 protein: CSVGEGLGGYTF
CDR3 DNA: TGCAGCGTTGGTGAGGGCTTAGGGGGCTACACCTTC

J gene: TRBJ1-3
V gene: TRBV4-3
clone size: .
D gene: .
CDR3 protein: CASSQIPGMGNTIYF
CDR3 DNA: TGCGCCAGCAGCCAAATTCCGGGGATGGGAAACACCATATATTTT

J gene: TRBJ2-3
V gene: TRBV27
clone size: many
D gene: TRBD2
CDR3 protein: CASSPLTSGSTDTQYF
CDR3 DNA: TGTGCCAGCAGTCCTCTGACTAGCGGGAGCACAGATACGCAGTATTTT

J gene: TRBJ1-1
V gene: TRBV6-1
clone size: many
D gene: .
CDR3 protein: CASSDRLGGTEAFF
CDR3 DNA: TGTGCCAGCAGTGATCGTCTTGGGGGCACTGAAGCTTTCTTT

J gene: TRBJ2-1
V gene: TRBV20-1
clone size: many
D gene: TRBD2
CDR3 protein: CSASGLAGVWDEQFF
CDR3 DNA: TGCAGTGCTTCCGGACTAGCGGGAGTGTGGGATGAGCAGTTCTTC

J gene: TRBJ1-1
V gene: TRBV11-2
clone size: many
D gene: TRBD1
CDR3 protein: CASSPTQGAINTEAFF
CDR3 DNA: TGTGCCAGCAGCCCAACACAGGGGGCGATTAACACTGAAGCTTTCTTT

J gene: TRBJ1-6
V gene: TRBV5-1
clone size: many
D gene: TRBD1
CDR3 protein: CASSLGTGKGSPLHF
CDR3 DNA: TGCGCCAGCAGCTTGGGGACAGGAAAGGGCTCACCCCTCCACTTT

J gene: TRBJ2-7
V gene: TRBV12-3/TRBV12-4
clone size: many
D gene: TRBD1
CDR3 protein: CASSTTGVGYEQYF
CDR3 DNA: TGTGCCAGCAGTACGACAGGGGTCGGCTACGAGCAGTACTTC

J gene: TRBJ2-5
V gene: TRBV12-3/TRBV12-4
clone size: many
D gene: TRBD2
CDR3 protein: CASSLSAGQETQYF
CDR3 DNA: TGTGCCAGCAGTTTATCAGCGGGGCAAGAGACCCAGTACTTC

J gene: TRBJ2-5
V gene: TRBV12-3/TRBV12-4
clone size: many
D gene: .
CDR3 protein: CASSLAGVGPETQYF
CDR3 DNA: TGTGCCAGCAGTTTAGCGGGAGTAGGTCCAGAGACCCAGTACTTC

J gene: TRBJ2-7
V gene: TRBV10-3
clone size: many
D gene: .
CDR3 protein: CAIQDRTAGFHEQYF
CDR3 DNA: TGTGCCATCCAAGACCGCACTGCTGGGTTTCACGAGCAGTACTTC

J gene: TRBJ2-1
V gene: TRBV20-1
clone size: many
D gene: TRBD1
CDR3 protein: CSATDRRKENEQFF
CDR3 DNA: TGCAGTGCCACGGACAGGAGGAAAGAGAATGAGCAGTTCTTC

J gene: TRBJ2-5
V gene: TRBV18
clone size: few
D gene: .
CDR3 protein: CASSTQRETQYF
CDR3 DNA: TGTGCCAGCTCAACACAGAGGGAGACCCAGTACTTC

J gene: TRBJ2-2
V gene: TRBV5-4
clone size: many
D gene: TRBD2
CDR3 protein: CASSLAGGFGGELFF
CDR3 DNA: TGTGCCAGCAGCCTAGCGGGAGGTTTTGGCGGGGAGCTGTTTTTT

J gene: TRBJ2-6
V gene: TRBV6-2/TRBV6-3
clone size: few
D gene: .
CDR3 protein: CASSYSQAGANVLTF
CDR3 DNA: TGTGCCAGCAGTTACAGCCAGGCTGGGGCCAACGTCCTGACTTTC

J gene: TRBJ1-6
V gene: TRBV5-1
clone size: many
D gene: .
CDR3 protein: CASSPTTGGENSPLHF
CDR3 DNA: TGCGCCAGCAGCCCGACGACAGGTGGGGAAAATTCACCCCTCCACTTT

J gene: TRBJ2-1
V gene: TRBV5-1
clone size: many
D gene: TRBD1
CDR3 protein: CASSFRGRMNEQFF
CDR3 DNA: TGCGCCAGCAGCTTCAGGGGGCGCATGAATGAGCAGTTCTTC

J gene: TRBJ1-2
V gene: TRBV5-1
clone size: many
D gene: TRBD1
CDR3 protein: CASGQGTTNYGYTF
CDR3 DNA: TGCGCCAGCGGACAGGGTACTACTAACTATGGCTACACCTTC

J gene: TRBJ2-3
V gene: TRBV29-1
clone size: many
D gene: .
CDR3 protein: CSVEQGTDTQYF
CDR3 DNA: TGCAGCGTTGAACAGGGCACAGATACGCAGTATTTT

J gene: TRBJ2-7
V gene: TRBV9
clone size: many
D gene: .
CDR3 protein: CASSVGGEQYF
CDR3 DNA: TGTGCCAGCAGCGTAGGGGGGGAGCAGTACTTC

J gene: TRBJ2-3
V gene: TRBV7-3
clone size: many
D gene: TRBD2
CDR3 protein: CASSFGLAHSTDTQYF
CDR3 DNA: TGTGCCAGCAGCTTCGGACTAGCCCACTCCACAGATACGCAGTATTTT

J gene: TRBJ2-6
V gene: TRBV12-3/TRBV12-4
clone size: many
D gene: .
CDR3 protein: CASVPLGGANVLTF
CDR3 DNA: TGTGCCAGCGTCCCCCTCGGGGGGGCCAACGTCCTGACTTTC

J gene: TRBJ1-1
V gene: TRBV4-3
clone size: .
D gene: .
CDR3 protein: CASSQYDTSGFPEAFF
CDR3 DNA: TGCGCCAGCAGCCAATATGACACCTCGGGCTTTCCTGAAGCTTTCTTT

J gene: TRBJ1-1
V gene: TRBV19
clone size: .
D gene: .
CDR3 protein: CASSILGMTEAFF
CDR3 DNA: TGTGCCAGTAGTATACTGGGAATGACTGAAGCTTTCTTT

J gene: TRBJ2-3
V gene: TRBV6-5
clone size: many
D gene: TRBD2
CDR3 protein: CASRWTSGTDTQYF
CDR3 DNA: TGTGCCAGCAGATGGACTAGCGGGACAGATACGCAGTATTTT

J gene: TRBJ2-6
V gene: TRBV20-1
clone size: many
D gene: TRBD2
CDR3 protein: CSAPSTSGASGANVLTF
CDR3 DNA: TGCAGTGCGCCTTCCACTAGCGGGGCCTCTGGGGCCAACGTCCTGACTTTC

J gene: TRBJ2-1
V gene: TRBV28
clone size: many
D gene: TRBD1
CDR3 protein: CASSLLGGQVYNEQFF
CDR3 DNA: TGTGCCAGCAGTCTATTAGGGGGACAGGTCTACAATGAGCAGTTCTTC

J gene: TRBJ2-5
V gene: TRBV7-8
clone size: .
D gene: TRBD2
CDR3 protein: CASSPRTSGRETQYF
CDR3 DNA: TGTGCCAGCAGCCCTCGGACTAGCGGGAGGGAGACCCAGTACTTC

J gene: TRBJ2-7
V gene: TRBV13
clone size: once
D gene: TRBD1
CDR3 protein: CASSWDSPYEQYF
CDR3 DNA: TGTGCCAGCAGCTGGGACAGTCCCTACGAGCAGTACTTC

J gene: TRBJ1-1
V gene: TRBV10-3
clone size: many
D gene: .
CDR3 protein: CAIRQRQEMNTEAFF
CDR3 DNA: TGTGCCATCAGGCAACGTCAGGAGATGAACACTGAAGCTTTCTTT

J gene: TRBJ1-1
V gene: TRBV5-1
clone size: many
D gene: .
CDR3 protein: CASSLGKGQGEAFF
CDR3 DNA: TGCGCCAGCAGCTTGGGAAAGGGGCAGGGTGAAGCTTTCTTT

J gene: TRBJ2-1
V gene: TRBV7-7
clone size: many
D gene: TRBD2
CDR3 protein: CASSPRRSGRAYNEQFF
CDR3 DNA: TGTGCTAGCAGCCCCCGCAGGAGCGGGAGGGCCTACAATGAGCAGTTCTTC

J gene: TRBJ2-5
V gene: TRBV20-1
clone size: once
D gene: .
CDR3 protein: CSARRETQYF
CDR3 DNA: TGCAGTGCTCGGCGGGAGACCCAGTACTTC

J gene: TRBJ1-1
V gene: TRBV5-6
clone size: .
D gene: TRBD1
CDR3 protein: CASSPTGVLEAFF
CDR3 DNA: TGTGCCAGCAGCCCGACAGGGGTCCTAGAAGCTTTCTTT

J gene: TRBJ2-7
V gene: TRBV10-3
clone size: many
D gene: .
CDR3 protein: CAISGSSLGRTIYEQYF
CDR3 DNA: TGTGCCATCAGTGGGTCAAGTCTTGGACGTACGATATACGAGCAGTACTTC

J gene: TRBJ2-1
V gene: TRBV6-1
clone size: many
D gene: TRBD2
CDR3 protein: CASSQGTSGRARNEQFF
CDR3 DNA: TGTGCCAGCAGTCAAGGGACTAGCGGGAGGGCGCGGAATGAGCAGTTCTTC